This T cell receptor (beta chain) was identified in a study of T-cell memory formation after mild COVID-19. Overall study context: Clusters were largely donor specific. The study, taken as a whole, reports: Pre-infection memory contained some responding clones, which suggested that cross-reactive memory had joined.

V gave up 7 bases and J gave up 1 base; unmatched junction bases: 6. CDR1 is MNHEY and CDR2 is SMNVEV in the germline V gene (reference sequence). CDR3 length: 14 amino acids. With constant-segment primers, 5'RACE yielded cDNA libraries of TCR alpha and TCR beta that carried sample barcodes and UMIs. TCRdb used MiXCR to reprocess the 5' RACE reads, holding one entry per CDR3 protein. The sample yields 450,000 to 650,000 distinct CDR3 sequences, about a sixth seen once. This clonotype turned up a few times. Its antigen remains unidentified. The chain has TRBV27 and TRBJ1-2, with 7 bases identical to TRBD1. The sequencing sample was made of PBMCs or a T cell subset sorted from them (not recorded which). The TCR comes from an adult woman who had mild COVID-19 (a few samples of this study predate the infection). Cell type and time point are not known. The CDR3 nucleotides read TGTGCCAGCATGAGTCGACAGGGTAACTATGGCTACACCTTC. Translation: CASMSRQGNYGYTF.